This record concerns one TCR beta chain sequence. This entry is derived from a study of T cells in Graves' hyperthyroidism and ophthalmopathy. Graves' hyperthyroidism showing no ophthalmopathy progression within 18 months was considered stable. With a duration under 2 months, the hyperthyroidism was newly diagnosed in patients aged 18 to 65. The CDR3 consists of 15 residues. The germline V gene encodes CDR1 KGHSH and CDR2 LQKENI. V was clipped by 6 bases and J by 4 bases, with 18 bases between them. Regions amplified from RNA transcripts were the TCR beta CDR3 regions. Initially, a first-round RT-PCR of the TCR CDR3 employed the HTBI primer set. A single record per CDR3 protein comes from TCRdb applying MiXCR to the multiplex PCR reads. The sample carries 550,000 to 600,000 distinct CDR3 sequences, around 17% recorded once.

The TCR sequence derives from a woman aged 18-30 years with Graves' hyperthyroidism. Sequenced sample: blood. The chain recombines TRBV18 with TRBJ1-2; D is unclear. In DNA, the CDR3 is TGTGCCAGCTCCCGAGAGATCAAATGGGGCTATGGCTACACCTTC. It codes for CASSREIKWGYGYTF.